Presented here are 9 T cell receptor beta chains from one specimen sequenced in a study of early T cells in non-severe SARS-CoV-2 infection. MiXCR, run by TCRdb on the 5' RACE reads, gives a single entry per CDR3 protein. Of about 130,000 distinct CDR3 sequences in the sample, more than 13% were seen once. Sequences were obtained from whole blood. Every receptor here comes from an adult who was a healthcare worker with PCR-confirmed SARS-CoV-2 infection or an uninfected control (not recorded which).

This clonotype was observed a single time. The chain couples TRBV18 to TRBJ1-1; 7 positions agree with TRBD1. V gave up 5 bases and J gave up 4 bases; unmatched junction bases: 1. Germline CDR1 and CDR2: KGHSH and LQKENI. The CDR3 contains 12 residues. CDR3 loop: CASSDRVTEAFF. The CDR3 coding sequence is TGTGCCAGCTCAGACAGGGTCACTGAAGCTTTCTTT.

The table lists this clonotype with many counts. The chain couples TRBV12-3 or TRBV12-4 to TRBJ2-5; 9 bases fit TRBD2. V was pared by 3 bases and J by 4 bases, with 3 bases of the junction left unmatched. This CDR3 has 14 residues. CDR3: CASSLGSGGETQYF. The CDR3 region has the DNA TGTGCCAGCAGTTTGGGTAGCGGGGGAGAGACCCAGTACTTC.

The chain uses TRBV6-5 and TRBJ2-2; D not certain. V lost 5 bases to trimming and J lost 3 bases, with 7 bases between them. The CDR3 has 13 amino acids. Germline loops: CDR1 MNHEY, CDR2 SVGAGI. This CDR3 reads CASSTRDTGELFF. The CDR3 DNA follows: TGTGCCAGCAGTACAAGGGACACCGGGGAGCTGTTTTTT.

This clonotype was seen ten or more times. This chain connects TRBV7-9 to TRBJ2-1; no clear D gene. V was clipped by 1 base and J by 5 bases, with 3 bases between them. The CDR3 covers 12 residues. Germline V gene data show CDR1 as SEHNR and CDR2 as FQNEAQ (reference sequence). CDR3 loop: CASSLDHNEQFF. In nucleotides, the CDR3 is TGTGCCAGCAGCTTAGATCACAATGAGCAGTTCTTC.

This clonotype has only a few counts. This rearrangement joins TRBV4-1 to TRBJ1-6; no reliable D call. The CDR3 runs 11 residues. The germline gives CDR1 MGHRA, CDR2 YSYEKL. V lost 0 bases and J 15 bases, leaving 6 bases between the germline ends. CDR3 in amino acids: CASSQDHYLHF. The CDR3 nucleotides are TGCGCCAGCAGCCAAGATCATTACCTCCACTTT.

Only a few counts were recorded for this clonotype. The V gene is TRBV21-1, the J gene TRBJ2-7; whether TRBD1, the table's D call, matches the DNA was not checked. TRBV21-1 is classified as a pseudogene. This CDR3 is 11 amino acids long. The CDR3 nucleotides read TGTGCCAGTCTACAGGGGACCGAGCAGTACTTC. It specifies CASLQGTEQYF.

This clonotype was seen a few times. The rearrangement joins TRBV12-3 or TRBV12-4 to TRBJ2-1; maybe TRBD1 (6 bases). V was trimmed by 6 bases and J by 6 bases, leaving 18 bases between them. CDR3 length equals 15 residues. The CDR3 sequence: CASRGPTQGFNEQFF. CDR3 bases: TGTGCCAGCAGGGGACCGACACAGGGTTTCAATGAGCAGTTCTTC.

This clonotype was seen many times. The rearrangement links TRBV7-8 to TRBJ1-1; D not resolved. The CDR3 spans 14 residues. Germline values: CDR1 SGHVS, CDR2 FQNEAQ. V lost 4 bases, J lost 5 bases, and 14 bases lay in between. The CDR3 DNA reads as TGTGCCAGCAGCTCCCGTCCAGCGGGGACTGAAGCTTTCTTT. This translates into CASSSRPAGTEAFF.

This clonotype was seen only a few times. V gene TRBV18 combines with J gene TRBJ1-1; D gene ambiguous. Germline loops: CDR1 KGHSH, CDR2 LQKENI. This CDR3 contains 12 residues. V was clipped by 5 bases and J by 10 bases, with 14 bases between them. The CDR3 protein is CASSIPVEGAFF. CDR3 sequence (DNA): TGTGCCAGCTCAATTCCCGTGGAGGGAGCTTTCTTT.